This is a list of T cell receptor beta chains from one sample in a study of molecular identifiers for immune sequencing clone quantification. TCRdb passed the PCR reads through MiXCR, listing each CDR3 protein once. Of about 100,000 distinct CDR3 sequences in the sample, 20% to 25% were seen once. The material sequenced was naive CD8+ T cells from blood, with Jurkat cell RNA spiked in. Receptor source: a human donor in good health. Some libraries in this study had Jurkat cell RNA spiked in. CDR3s include the opening cysteine and the closing phenylalanine or tryptophan. The D gene is left open where the match is weak. The listing skips clone size in some rows; elsewhere it reads once, few, many or a size class.

V gene: TRBV18; J gene: TRBJ2-7; clone size: NA; D gene: TRBD1; CDR3 protein: CASSPPGTGGLDEQYF
V gene: TRBV10-2; J gene: TRBJ2-3; clone size: many; D gene: TRBD2; CDR3 protein: CASSSRGASGGAVRTDTQYF
V gene: TRBV25-1; J gene: TRBJ2-5; clone size: few; D gene: NA; CDR3 protein: CASSEYRPEETQYF
V gene: TRBV23-1; J gene: TRBJ1-2; clone size: many; D gene: NA; CDR3 protein: CASRGALSGYTF
V gene: TRBV29-1; J gene: TRBJ2-1; clone size: many; D gene: NA; CDR3 protein: CSVGVNEQFF
V gene: TRBV3-1; J gene: TRBJ2-4; clone size: NA; D gene: NA; CDR3 protein: CASSPNGGLAKNIQYF
V gene: TRBV20-1; J gene: TRBJ1-1; clone size: many; D gene: NA; CDR3 protein: CSARGAGNTEAFF
V gene: TRBV27; J gene: TRBJ2-3; clone size: many; D gene: NA; CDR3 protein: CASSLFTRKTDTQYF
V gene: TRBV9; J gene: TRBJ2-7; clone size: once; D gene: TRBD1; CDR3 protein: CASSAVTGGFNEQYF
V gene: TRBV10-3; J gene: TRBJ2-2; clone size: NA; D gene: TRBD2; CDR3 protein: CAISELAGELGGELFF
V gene: TRBV19; J gene: TRBJ2-7; clone size: many; D gene: TRBD1; CDR3 protein: CASSLSPGGGYEQYF